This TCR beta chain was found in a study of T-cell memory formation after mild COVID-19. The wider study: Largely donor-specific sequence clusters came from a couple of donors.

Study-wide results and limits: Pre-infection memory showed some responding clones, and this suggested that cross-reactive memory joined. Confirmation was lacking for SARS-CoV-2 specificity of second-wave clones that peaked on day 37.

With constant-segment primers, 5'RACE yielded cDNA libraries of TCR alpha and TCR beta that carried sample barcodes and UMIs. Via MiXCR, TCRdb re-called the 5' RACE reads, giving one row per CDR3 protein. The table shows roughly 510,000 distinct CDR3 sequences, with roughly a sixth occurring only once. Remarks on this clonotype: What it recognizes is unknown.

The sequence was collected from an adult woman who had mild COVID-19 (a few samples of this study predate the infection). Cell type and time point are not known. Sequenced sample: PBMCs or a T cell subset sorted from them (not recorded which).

The CDR3 is CSARDLLGQNYGYTF. CDR3 sequence (DNA): TGCAGTGCTAGAGATCTCCTGGGACAGAACTATGGCTACACCTTC. This chain joins TRBV20-1 and TRBJ1-2, with 7 bases matching TRBD1. This CDR3 spans 15 amino acids. V gave up 0 bases and J gave up 2 bases; unmatched junction bases: 6. Germline CDR1 and CDR2: DFQATT and SNEGSKA (reference sequence).